Presented here are 25 T cell receptor beta chains from one specimen sequenced in a study of blood T cell repertoires in COVID-19. The table came from immunoSEQ multiplex PCR; TCRdb's copy has only in-frame clones and leaves some out. The sample lists a few hundred thousand clones, 89% occurring once. Sequences were obtained from peripheral blood. These receptors were obtained from a woman aged 40 to 50 who had recovered from COVID-19.

CDR3 sequence: CASSNGYPSGQGGIPGYTF. In DNA, the CDR3 is TGTGCCAGTAGTAATGGGTACCCGTCGGGACAGGGAGGGATTCCGGGCTACACCTTC. V is TRBV19 and J is TRBJ1-2; TRBD1 aligns across 9 bases. Germline lookup yields CDR1 LNHDA and CDR2 SQIVND (reference sequence). CDR3 length equals 19 residues. Unmatched junction bases numbered 23, after V lost 4 bases and J lost 8 bases. Variable domain in full (rest from reference TRBV19 and TRBJ1-2): DGGITQSPKYLFRKEGQNVTLSCEQNLNHDAMYWYRQDPGQGLRLIYYSQIVNDFQKGDIAEGYSVSREKKESFPLTVTSAQKNPTAFYLCASSNGYPSGQGGIPGYTFGSGTRLTVV.

In this sample, this clone turned up a few times. The chain couples TRBV28 to TRBJ2-7; weak D call: TRBD1 (6 bases). The CDR3 spans 14 residues. V gave up 5 bases and J gave up 3 bases, with 14 bases separating them. Germline CDR1 MDHEN, CDR2 SYDVKM. As DNA, the CDR3 is TGTGCCAGCAGTAAAGGACAGAACCTCTACGAGCAGTACTTC. Its translation: CASSKGQNLYEQYF.

The chain combines TRBV19 with TRBJ2-7; 9 positions match TRBD1. Germline lookup yields CDR1 LNHDA and CDR2 SQIVND (reference sequence). The CDR3 spans 14 residues. Trimming removed 5 bases from V and 5 bases from J; junction bases left unmatched: 7. The CDR3 protein is CASSAGTGFHEQYV. In DNA, the CDR3 is TGTGCCAGTAGTGCCGGGACAGGGTTCCACGAGCAGTACGTC.

This sequence joins TRBV9 and TRBJ2-1; weak D call: TRBD1 (5 bases). Trimming stripped 1 base from V and 15 bases from J, with 14 bases between. CDR1 and CDR2 (germline): SGDLS, YYNGEE. The CDR3 consists of 12 residues. In DNA form, the CDR3 reads TGTGCCAGCAGCGTAAGCACAGGACCCCTGTTCTTC. It codes for CASSVSTGPLFF. Drawing the rest from reference TRBV9 and TRBJ2-1, the complete variable domain is DSGVTQTPKHLITATGQRVTLRCSPRSGDLSVYWYQQSLDQGLQFLIQYYNGEERAKGNILERFSAQQFPDLHSELNLSSLELGDSALYFCASSVSTGPLFFGPGTRLTVL.

The chain joins TRBV11-3 to TRBJ2-5; possibly TRBD1 for D (5 bases). The germline V gene encodes CDR1 SGHNT and CDR2 YENEEA. The V gene lost 8 bases and the J gene lost 5 bases, with 21 bases spanning the gap. The CDR3 has 15 residues. CDR3 DNA sequence: TGTGCCAGCGGCCTGGGGCGGAGCCTAGAGGAGACCCAGTACTTC. Its translation is CASGLGRSLEETQYF.

There are a few counts of this clone. The chain employs TRBV15 and TRBJ2-7; 9 bases are a match to TRBD1. J gave up 6 bases and V 2 bases, and 8 bases lay outside the gene matches. From germline, CDR1 is LNHNV and CDR2 YYDKDF (reference sequence). The CDR3 is 15 amino acids. The CDR3 is CATSRNRDRVTEQYF. The DNA of the CDR3 is TGTGCCACCAGCAGAAACCGGGACAGGGTCACCGAGCAGTACTTC. The full variable domain, with the rest looked up from reference TRBV15 and TRBJ2-7, is DAMVIQNPRYQVTQFGKPVTLSCSQTLNHNVMYWYQQKSSQAPKLLFHYYDKDFNNEADTPDNFQSRRPNTSFCFLDIRSPGLGDTAMYLCATSRNRDRVTEQYFGPGTRLTVT.

V gene TRBV4-3 combines with J gene TRBJ1-1; 12 nucleotides align to TRBD1. This CDR3 is built from 14 residues. The trim removed 6 bases at V and 5 bases at J, leaving 4 bases unmatched. The germline CDR1 and CDR2 sequences are LGHNA and YSLEER. CDR3 DNA: TGCGCCAGCAGAGAGGGACAGGGGGCGACTGAAGCTTTCTTT. Translating gives CASREGQGATEAFF.

The chain recombines TRBV18 with TRBJ1-1; D unresolved. V lost 5 bases and J lost 0, with 13 bases in between. The CDR3 covers 15 residues. Germline V gene sequence: CDR1 KGHSH, CDR2 LQKENI. The CDR3 sequence: CASSSLAVVNTEAFF. CDR3 bases: TGTGCCAGCTCATCCCTAGCAGTCGTGAACACTGAAGCTTTCTTT. The full variable domain, in which reference TRBV18 and TRBJ1-1 provide the parts outside the CDR3, is NAGVMQNPRHLVRRRGQEARLRCSPMKGHSHVYWYRQLPEEGLKFMVYLQKENIIDESGMPKERFSAEFPKEGPSILRIQQVVRGDSAAYFCASSSLAVVNTEAFFGQGTRLTVV.

This chain joins TRBV9 and TRBJ2-5; possibly TRBD2 for D (5 bases). This CDR3 contains 12 residues. V was trimmed by 3 bases and J by 5 bases, leaving 8 bases between them. CDR1 is SGDLS and CDR2 is YYNGEE in the germline V gene. CDR3 in DNA: TGTGCCAGCAGCGGGGAGTCCGAGACCCAGTACTTC. This codes for CASSGESETQYF.

This chain's CDR3 is CASKPGQPDTQYF. CDR3 nucleotides: TGTGCCAGCAAACCCGGACAGCCAGATACGCAGTATTTT. This chain uses TRBV6-5 with TRBJ2-3, with a tentative D call TRBD1 (6 bases). The CDR3 sequence is 13 residues long. V lost 7 bases and J 4 bases, leaving 12 bases between the germline ends. CDR1 MNHEY and CDR2 SVGAGI come from the germline V gene.

The gene calls are TRBV9 and TRBJ2-1; 7 nucleotides align to TRBD2. V was clipped by 0 bases and J by 12 bases; unmatched bases: 9. Germline values: CDR1 SGDLS, CDR2 YYNGEE. There are 14 residues in the CDR3. Written as DNA, the CDR3 is TGTGCCAGCAGCGTAGATGGGGGGGTGTCTAGGCAGTTCTTC. This translates into CASSVDGGVSRQFF.

The rearrangement links TRBV14 to TRBJ2-1; TRBD2 agrees at 7 bases. The V gene end was trimmed by 0 bases and the J gene end by 2 bases; junction bases not matched to a gene: 10. CDR1 SGHDN and CDR2 FVKESK come from the germline V gene. The CDR3 is 18 residues long. CDR3 bases: TGTGCCAGCAGCCAAGATAGACGACTAGCCAGTGCCTACAATGAGCAGTTCTTC. This sequence encodes CASSQDRRLASAYNEQFF.

The V and J genes are TRBV6-5 and TRBJ1-2; D is uncertain. Germline V lookup: CDR1 MNHEY, CDR2 SVGAGI. The CDR3 loop spans 15 amino acids. Trimming shortened V by 7 bases and J by 7 bases, and 22 bases separated the two germline ends. As DNA, the CDR3 is TGTGCCAGCACGCCAGGAGAGGGATTCGGGAGTGGCTACACCTTC. This gives the protein CASTPGEGFGSGYTF.

V usage is TRBV7-3 and J usage is TRBJ2-5; weak D call: TRBD1 (6 bases). Trimming took 8 bases from V and 5 from J, leaving 15 bases between them. The CDR3 runs 13 residues. Germline CDR1 and CDR2: SGHTA and FQGTGA. The CDR3 DNA reads TGTGCCAGCTCACAGGGTCGATGGGAGACCCAGTACTTC. This translates into CASSQGRWETQYF.

The CDR3 DNA reads TGTGCCACCAGCAGAAATGTAGGAGCTGGGGCCAACGTCCTGACTTTC. Translated, it gives CATSRNVGAGANVLTF. This chain connects TRBV15 to TRBJ2-6; D remains ambiguous. The V gene lost 2 bases and the J gene lost 2 bases, with 10 bases spanning the gap. The germline CDR1 and CDR2 sequences are LNHNV and YYDKDF (reference sequence). The CDR3 consists of 16 residues.

This clone came up once. The chain couples TRBV12-3 or TRBV12-4 to TRBJ2-1, with a possible D match to TRBD2 (6 bases). The CDR3 runs to 13 residues. The V and J ends lost 5 bases and 4 bases respectively, with 9 bases between them. Here the CDR3 reads CASSLSGYNEQFF. The CDR3 DNA is TGTGCCAGCAGTCTTAGCGGTTACAATGAGCAGTTCTTC.

The chain links TRBV29-1 to TRBJ2-1, with a possible D match to TRBD1 (6 bases). CDR1 is SQVTM, CDR2 ANQGSEA, per germline. Deletions cut 4 bases from V and 7 bases from J, with 17 bases between. There are 14 residues in the CDR3. CDR3 region: CSVGTGNYVNEQFF. CDR3 in DNA: TGCAGCGTTGGAACAGGGAATTACGTGAATGAGCAGTTCTTC.

The chain uses TRBV29-1 and TRBJ2-5; TRBD1 might be the D (6 bases). The germline gives CDR1 SQVTM, CDR2 ANQGSEA. The CDR3 is 11 residues long. DNA for the CDR3: TGCAGTGGCGGACAGCAAGAGACCCAGTACTTC. Translating gives CSGGQQETQYF.

The gene calls are TRBV12-3 or TRBV12-4 and TRBJ2-7; possibly TRBD1 for D (6 bases). The CDR3 covers 13 residues. Deletions cut 6 bases from V and 2 bases from J, with 11 bases between. The CDR3 DNA reads as TGTGCCAGCAGGTTGACAGGAACCTACGAGCAGTACTTC. It translates to CASRLTGTYEQYF.

The V and J genes are TRBV2 and TRBJ1-5, with D perhaps TRBD1 (5 bases). Germline lookup yields CDR1 SNHLY and CDR2 FYNNEI. This CDR3 comprises 14 residues. The V gene lost 3 bases and the J gene lost 7 bases, with 13 bases spanning the gap. The CDR3: CASSESGGWQPQHF. The DNA for the CDR3 is TGTGCCAGCAGTGAGTCGGGGGGGTGGCAGCCCCAGCATTTT.

This chain connects TRBV7-2 to TRBJ2-1; D is unresolved. Germline V gene data show CDR1 as SGHTA and CDR2 as FQGNSA. The length of the CDR3 is 15 residues. V was cut by 1 base and J by 1 base, with 8 bases left in between. The CDR3 DNA sequence: TGTGCCAGCAGCTTAGTTGCAGGTTCCTACAATGAGCAGTTCTTC. The encoded protein is CASSLVAGSYNEQFF.

The chain carries TRBV5-4 and TRBJ2-5; D might be TRBD2 (5 bases). Trimming took 1 base from V and 2 from J, leaving 9 bases between them. The CDR3 is 14 residues long. Germline lookup yields CDR1 SGHNT and CDR2 YYREEE (reference sequence). CDR3 DNA: TGTGCCAGCAGCTTGAAGGGAGTACAAGAGACCCAGTACTTC. Translating it yields CASSLKGVQETQYF.

The J gene is TRBJ1-4, the V gene TRBV28, with a possible D match to TRBD1 (5 bases). This CDR3 region has 18 residues. CDR1 MDHEN and CDR2 SYDVKM come from the germline V gene. V lost 2 bases to trimming and J lost 7 bases, with 23 bases between them. DNA for the CDR3: TGTGCCAGCAGTTTAGGCTTCCAGGGAGGAGGGAGCGGTGAAAAACTGTTTTTT. This codes for CASSLGFQGGGSGEKLFF. Drawing the rest from reference TRBV28 and TRBJ1-4, the complete variable domain is DVKVTQSSRYLVKRTGEKVFLECVQDMDHENMFWYRQDPGLGLRLIYFSYDVKMKEKGDIPEGYSVSREKKERFSLILESASTNQTSMYLCASSLGFQGGGSGEKLFFGSGTQLSVL.

The CDR3 sequence is CASSSLGTGEETQYF. For the CDR3, the DNA is TGTGCCAGCAGCTCCCTTGGGACAGGGGAAGAGACCCAGTACTTC. This chain links TRBV7-7 with TRBJ2-5, with TRBD1 matching 10 bases. This CDR3 has 15 amino acids. The V gene end was trimmed by 4 bases and the J gene end by 3 bases; junction bases not matched to a gene: 5. CDR1 and CDR2 (germline): SSHAT, FNYEAQ (reference sequence).

This chain links TRBV4-3 with TRBJ1-1; 12 nucleotides align to TRBD1. The V gene end was trimmed by 6 bases and the J gene end by 6 bases; junction bases not matched to a gene: 14. Looked up from germline, CDR1 is LGHNA and CDR2 is YSLEER. This CDR3 is 17 amino acids long. The CDR3 bases are TGCGCCAGCAGTCTCTCGGGACAGGGGGCACCCCGACCTGAAGCTTTCTTT. The encoded protein is CASSLSGQGAPRPEAFF.